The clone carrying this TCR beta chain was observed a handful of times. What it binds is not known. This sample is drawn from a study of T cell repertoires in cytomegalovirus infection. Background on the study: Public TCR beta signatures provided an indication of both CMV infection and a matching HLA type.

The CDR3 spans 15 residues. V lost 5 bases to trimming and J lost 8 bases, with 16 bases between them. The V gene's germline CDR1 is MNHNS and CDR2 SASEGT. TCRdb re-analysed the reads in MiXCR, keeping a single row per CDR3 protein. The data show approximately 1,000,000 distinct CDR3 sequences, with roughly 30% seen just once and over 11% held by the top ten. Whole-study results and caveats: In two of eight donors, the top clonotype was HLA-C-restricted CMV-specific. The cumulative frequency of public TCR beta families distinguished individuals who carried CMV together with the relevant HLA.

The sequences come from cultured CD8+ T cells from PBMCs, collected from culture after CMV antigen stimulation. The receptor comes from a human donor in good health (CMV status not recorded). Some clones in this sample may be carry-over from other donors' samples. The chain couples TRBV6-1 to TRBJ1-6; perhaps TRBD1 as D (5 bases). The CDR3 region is CASSPPWGEYSPLHF. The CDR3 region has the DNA TGTGCCAGCAGTCCACCTTGGGGCGAATATTCACCCCTCCACTTT.